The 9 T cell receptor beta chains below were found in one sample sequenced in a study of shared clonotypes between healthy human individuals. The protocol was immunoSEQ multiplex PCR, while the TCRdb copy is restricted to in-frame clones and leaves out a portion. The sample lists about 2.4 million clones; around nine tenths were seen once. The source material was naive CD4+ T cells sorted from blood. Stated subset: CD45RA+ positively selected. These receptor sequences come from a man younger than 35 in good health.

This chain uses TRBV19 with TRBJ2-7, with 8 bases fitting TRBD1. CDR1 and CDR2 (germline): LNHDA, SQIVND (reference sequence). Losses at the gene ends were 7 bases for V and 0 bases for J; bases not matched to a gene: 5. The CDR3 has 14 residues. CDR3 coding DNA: TGTGCCAGTAAAACGACAGGGGTCTCCTACGAGCAGTACTTC. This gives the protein CASKTTGVSYEQYF.

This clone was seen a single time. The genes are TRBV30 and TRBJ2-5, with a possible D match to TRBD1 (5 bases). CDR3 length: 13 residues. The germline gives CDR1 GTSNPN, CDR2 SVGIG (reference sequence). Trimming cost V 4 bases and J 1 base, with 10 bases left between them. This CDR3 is CAWKGGAQETQYF. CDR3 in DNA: TGTGCCTGGAAGGGTGGGGCCCAAGAGACCCAGTACTTC.

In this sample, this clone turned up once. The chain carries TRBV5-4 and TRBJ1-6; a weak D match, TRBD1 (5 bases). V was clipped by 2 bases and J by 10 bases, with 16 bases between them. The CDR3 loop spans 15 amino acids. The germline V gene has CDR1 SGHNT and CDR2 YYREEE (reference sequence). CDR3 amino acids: CASSFFGTTGSPLHF. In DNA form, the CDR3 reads TGTGCCAGCAGCTTTTTTGGGACCACAGGCTCACCCCTCCACTTT.

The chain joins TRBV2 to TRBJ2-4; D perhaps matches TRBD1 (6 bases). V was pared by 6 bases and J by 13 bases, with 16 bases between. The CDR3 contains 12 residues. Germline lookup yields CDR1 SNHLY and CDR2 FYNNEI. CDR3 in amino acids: CASSSQGTEQYF. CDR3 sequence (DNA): TGTGCCAGCAGCTCCCAGGGGACGGAGCAGTACTTC.

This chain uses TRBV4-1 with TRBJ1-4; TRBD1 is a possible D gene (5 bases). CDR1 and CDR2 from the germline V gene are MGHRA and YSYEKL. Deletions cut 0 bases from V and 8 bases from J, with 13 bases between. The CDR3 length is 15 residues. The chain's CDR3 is CASSQDAGRYEKLFF. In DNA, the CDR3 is TGCGCCAGCAGCCAAGATGCAGGGAGATACGAAAAACTGTTTTTT.

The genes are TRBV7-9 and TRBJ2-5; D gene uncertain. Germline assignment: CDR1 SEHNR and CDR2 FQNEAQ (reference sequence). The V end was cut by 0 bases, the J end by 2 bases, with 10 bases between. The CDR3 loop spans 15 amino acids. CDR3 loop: CASSLAWPKQETQYF. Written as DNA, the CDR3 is TGTGCCAGCAGCTTAGCGTGGCCGAAACAAGAGACCCAGTACTTC.

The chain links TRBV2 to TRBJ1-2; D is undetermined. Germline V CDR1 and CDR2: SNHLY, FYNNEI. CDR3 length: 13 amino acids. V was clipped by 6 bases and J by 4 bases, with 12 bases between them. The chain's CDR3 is CASRPGGVYGYTF. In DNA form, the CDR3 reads TGTGCCAGCAGGCCGGGCGGTGTCTATGGCTACACCTTC.

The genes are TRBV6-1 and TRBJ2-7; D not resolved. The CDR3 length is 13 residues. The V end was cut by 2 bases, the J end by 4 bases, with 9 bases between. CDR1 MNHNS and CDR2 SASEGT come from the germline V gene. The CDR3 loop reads CASSERLFYEQYF. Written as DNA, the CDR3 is TGTGCCAGCAGTGAACGTCTTTTTTACGAGCAGTACTTC.

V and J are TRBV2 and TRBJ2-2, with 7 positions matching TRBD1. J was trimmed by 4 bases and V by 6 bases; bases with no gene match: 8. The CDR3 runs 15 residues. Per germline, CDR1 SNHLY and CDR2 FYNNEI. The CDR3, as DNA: TGTGCCAGCAGACCGGGACAGCGGATCACCGGGGAGCTGTTTTTT. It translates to CASRPGQRITGELFF.